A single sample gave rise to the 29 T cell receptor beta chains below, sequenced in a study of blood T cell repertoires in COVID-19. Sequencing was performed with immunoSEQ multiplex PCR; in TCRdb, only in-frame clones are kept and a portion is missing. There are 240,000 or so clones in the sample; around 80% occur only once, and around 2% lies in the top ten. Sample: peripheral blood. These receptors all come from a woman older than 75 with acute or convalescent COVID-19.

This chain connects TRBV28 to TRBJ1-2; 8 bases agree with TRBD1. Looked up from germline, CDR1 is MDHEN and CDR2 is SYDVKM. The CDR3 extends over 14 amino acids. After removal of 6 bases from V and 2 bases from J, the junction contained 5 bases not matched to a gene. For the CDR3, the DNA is TGTGCCAGCAGCGCAGGGGGCGAGAACTATGGCTACACCTTC. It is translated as CASSAGGENYGYTF.

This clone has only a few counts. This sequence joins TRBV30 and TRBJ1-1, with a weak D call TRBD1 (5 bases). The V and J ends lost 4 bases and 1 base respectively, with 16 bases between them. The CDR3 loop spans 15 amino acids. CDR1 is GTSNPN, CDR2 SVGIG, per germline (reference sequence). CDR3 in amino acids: CAWNRGSQQNTEAFF. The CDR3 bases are TGTGCCTGGAATCGGGGGTCCCAACAGAACACTGAAGCTTTCTTT.

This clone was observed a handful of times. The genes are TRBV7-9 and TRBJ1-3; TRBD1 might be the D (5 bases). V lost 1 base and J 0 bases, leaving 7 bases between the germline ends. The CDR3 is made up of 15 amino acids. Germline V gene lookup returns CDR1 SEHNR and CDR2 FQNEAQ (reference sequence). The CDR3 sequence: CASSLEGYSGNTIYF. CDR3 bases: TGTGCCAGCAGCTTAGAGGGGTACTCTGGAAACACCATATATTTT.

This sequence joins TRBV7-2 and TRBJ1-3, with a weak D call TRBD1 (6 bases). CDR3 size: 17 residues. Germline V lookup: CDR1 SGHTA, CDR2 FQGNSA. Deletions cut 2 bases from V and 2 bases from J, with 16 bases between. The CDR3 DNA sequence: TGTGCCAGCAGCTTACAGCCGACAGGCTCTGCTGGAAACACCATATATTTT. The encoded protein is CASSLQPTGSAGNTIYF.

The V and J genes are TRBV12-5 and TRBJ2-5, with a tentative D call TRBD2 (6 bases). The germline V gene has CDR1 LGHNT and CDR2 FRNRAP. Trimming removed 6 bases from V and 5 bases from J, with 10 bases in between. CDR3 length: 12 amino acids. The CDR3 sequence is CASGLSGETQYF. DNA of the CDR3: TGTGCTAGTGGGTTGAGCGGGGAGACCCAGTACTTC.

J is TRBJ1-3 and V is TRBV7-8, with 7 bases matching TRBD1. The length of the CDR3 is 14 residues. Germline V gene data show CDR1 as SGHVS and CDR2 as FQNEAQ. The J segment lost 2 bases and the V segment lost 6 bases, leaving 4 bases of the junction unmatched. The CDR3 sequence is CASRPDRAGNTIYF. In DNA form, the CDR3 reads TGTGCCAGCAGGCCTGACAGGGCTGGAAACACCATATATTTT. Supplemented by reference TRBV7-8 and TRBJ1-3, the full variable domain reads GAGVSQSPRYKVAKRGQDVALRCDPISGHVSLFWYQQALGQGPEFLTYFQNEAQLDKSGLPSDRFFAERPEGSVSTLKIQRTQQEDSAVYLCASRPDRAGNTIYFGEGSWLTVV.

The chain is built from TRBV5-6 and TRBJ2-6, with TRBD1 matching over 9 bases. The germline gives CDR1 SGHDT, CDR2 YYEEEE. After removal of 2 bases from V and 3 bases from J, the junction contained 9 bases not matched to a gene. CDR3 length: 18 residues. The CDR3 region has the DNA TGTGCCAGCAGCTTTAGGGGACAGGGCTTTAGTGGGGCCAACGTCCTGACTTTC. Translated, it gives CASSFRGQGFSGANVLTF. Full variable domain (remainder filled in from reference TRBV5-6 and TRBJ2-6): DAGVTQSPTHLIKTRGQQVTLRCSPKSGHDTVSWYQQALGQGPQFIFQYYEEEERQRGNFPDRFSGHQFPNYSSELNVNALLLGDSALYLCASSFRGQGFSGANVLTFGAGSRLTVL.

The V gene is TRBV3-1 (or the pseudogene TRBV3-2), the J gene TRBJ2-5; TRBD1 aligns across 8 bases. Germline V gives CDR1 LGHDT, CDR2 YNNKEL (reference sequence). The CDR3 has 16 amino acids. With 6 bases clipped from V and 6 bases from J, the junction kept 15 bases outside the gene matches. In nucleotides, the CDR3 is TGTGCCAGCAGTCGAGTTGACAGGGGCGCCGGACAGACCCAGTACTTC. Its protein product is CASSRVDRGAGQTQYF.

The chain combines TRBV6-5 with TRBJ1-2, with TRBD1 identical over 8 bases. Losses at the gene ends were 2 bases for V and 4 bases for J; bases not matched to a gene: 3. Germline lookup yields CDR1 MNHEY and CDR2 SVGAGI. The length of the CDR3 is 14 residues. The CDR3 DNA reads TGTGCCAGCAGTTACCAGGGGGCTGGCTATGGCTACACCTTC. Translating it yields CASSYQGAGYGYTF.

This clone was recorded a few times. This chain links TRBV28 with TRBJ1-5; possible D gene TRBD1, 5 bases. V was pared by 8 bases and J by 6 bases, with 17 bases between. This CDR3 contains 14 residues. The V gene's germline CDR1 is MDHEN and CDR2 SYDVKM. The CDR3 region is CASRGGEGGQPQHF. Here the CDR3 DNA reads TGTGCCAGCCGAGGAGGGGAGGGTGGTCAGCCCCAGCATTTT. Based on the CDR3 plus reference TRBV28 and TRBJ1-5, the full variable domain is DVKVTQSSRYLVKRTGEKVFLECVQDMDHENMFWYRQDPGLGLRLIYFSYDVKMKEKGDIPEGYSVSREKKERFSLILESASTNQTSMYLCASRGGEGGQPQHFGDGTRLSIL.

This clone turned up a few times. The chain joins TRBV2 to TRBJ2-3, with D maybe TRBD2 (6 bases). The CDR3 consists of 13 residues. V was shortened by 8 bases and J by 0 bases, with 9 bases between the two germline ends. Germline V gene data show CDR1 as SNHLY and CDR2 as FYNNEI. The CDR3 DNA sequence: TGTGCCAGCTCGCGGGAAAGCACAGATACGCAGTATTTT. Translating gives CASSRESTDTQYF.

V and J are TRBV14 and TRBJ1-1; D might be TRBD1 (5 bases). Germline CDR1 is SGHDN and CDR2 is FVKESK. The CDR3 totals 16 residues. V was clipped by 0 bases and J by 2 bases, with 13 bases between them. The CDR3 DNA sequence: TGTGCCAGCAGCCAAGATAGGGGCAGGGTCAACACTGAAGCTTTCTTT. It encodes CASSQDRGRVNTEAFF.

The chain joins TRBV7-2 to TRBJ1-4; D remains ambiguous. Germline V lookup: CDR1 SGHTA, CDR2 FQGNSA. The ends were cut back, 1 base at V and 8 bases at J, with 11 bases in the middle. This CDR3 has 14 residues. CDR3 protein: CASSLEGSGEKLFF. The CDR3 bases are TGTGCCAGCAGCTTAGAGGGCTCGGGGGAAAAACTGTTTTTT.

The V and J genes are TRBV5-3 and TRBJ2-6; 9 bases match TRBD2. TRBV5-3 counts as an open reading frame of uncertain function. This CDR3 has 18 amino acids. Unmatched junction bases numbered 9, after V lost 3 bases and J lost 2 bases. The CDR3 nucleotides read TGTGCCAGAAGCTGGCGCGGGGGGGCGTCGGCTGGGGCCAACGTCCTGACTTTC. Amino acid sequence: CARSWRGGASAGANVLTF.

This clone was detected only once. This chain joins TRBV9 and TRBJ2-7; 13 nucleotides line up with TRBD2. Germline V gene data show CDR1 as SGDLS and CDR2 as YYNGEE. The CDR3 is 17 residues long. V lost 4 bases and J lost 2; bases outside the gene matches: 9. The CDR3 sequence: CASSPRLAGGFPYEQYF. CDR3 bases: TGTGCCAGCAGCCCCCGACTAGCGGGGGGCTTCCCCTACGAGCAGTACTTC.

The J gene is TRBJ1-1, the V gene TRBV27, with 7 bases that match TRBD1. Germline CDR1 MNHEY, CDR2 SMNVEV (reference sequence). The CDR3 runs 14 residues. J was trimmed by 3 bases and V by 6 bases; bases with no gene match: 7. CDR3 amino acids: CASSFHRGDTEAFF. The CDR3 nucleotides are TGTGCCAGCAGCTTCCACAGGGGTGACACTGAAGCTTTCTTT.

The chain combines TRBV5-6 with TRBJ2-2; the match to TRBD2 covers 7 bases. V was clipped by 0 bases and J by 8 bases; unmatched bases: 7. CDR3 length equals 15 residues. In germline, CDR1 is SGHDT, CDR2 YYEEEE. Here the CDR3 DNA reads TGTGCCAGCAGCTTGGCTTCGCGGGGGATAGGGGAGCTGTTTTTT. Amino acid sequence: CASSLASRGIGELFF. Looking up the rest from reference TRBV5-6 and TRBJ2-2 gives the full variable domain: DAGVTQSPTHLIKTRGQQVTLRCSPKSGHDTVSWYQQALGQGPQFIFQYYEEEERQRGNFPDRFSGHQFPNYSSELNVNALLLGDSALYLCASSLASRGIGELFFGEGSRLTVL.

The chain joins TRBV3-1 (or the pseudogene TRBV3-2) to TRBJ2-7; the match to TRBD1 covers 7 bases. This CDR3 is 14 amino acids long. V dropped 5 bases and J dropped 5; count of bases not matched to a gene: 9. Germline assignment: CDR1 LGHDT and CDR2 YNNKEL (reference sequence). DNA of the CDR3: TGTGCCAGCAGCAGAGACAGGGTGAGGAACGAGCAGTACTTC. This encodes CASSRDRVRNEQYF.

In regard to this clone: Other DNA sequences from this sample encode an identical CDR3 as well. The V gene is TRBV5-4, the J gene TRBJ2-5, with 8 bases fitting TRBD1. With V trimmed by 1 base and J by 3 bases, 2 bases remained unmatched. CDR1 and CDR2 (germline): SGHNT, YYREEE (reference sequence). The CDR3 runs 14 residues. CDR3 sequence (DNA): TGTGCCAGCAGCTTGCCAGGGGGCAAAGAGACCCAGTACTTC. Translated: CASSLPGGKETQYF.

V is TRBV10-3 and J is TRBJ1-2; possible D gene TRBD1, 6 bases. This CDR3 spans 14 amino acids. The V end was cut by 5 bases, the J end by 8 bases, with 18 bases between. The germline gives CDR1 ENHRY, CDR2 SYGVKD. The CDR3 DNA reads TGTGCCATCAGTCCAGGTACGACAGGCGTAGGCTACACCTTC. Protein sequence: CAISPGTTGVGYTF.

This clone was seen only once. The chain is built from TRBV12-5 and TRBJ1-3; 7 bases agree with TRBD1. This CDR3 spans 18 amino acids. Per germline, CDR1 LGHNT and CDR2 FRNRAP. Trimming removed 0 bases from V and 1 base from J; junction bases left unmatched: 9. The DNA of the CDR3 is TGTGCTAGTGGTTTGGTAGTTAGGGACAGCATGTCTGGAAACACCATATATTTT. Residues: CASGLVVRDSMSGNTIYF. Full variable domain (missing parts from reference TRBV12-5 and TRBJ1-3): DARVTQTPRHKVTEMGQEVTMRCQPILGHNTVFWYRQTMMQGLELLAYFRNRAPLDDSGMPKDRFSAEMPDATLATLKIQPSEPRDSAVYFCASGLVVRDSMSGNTIYFGEGSWLTVV.

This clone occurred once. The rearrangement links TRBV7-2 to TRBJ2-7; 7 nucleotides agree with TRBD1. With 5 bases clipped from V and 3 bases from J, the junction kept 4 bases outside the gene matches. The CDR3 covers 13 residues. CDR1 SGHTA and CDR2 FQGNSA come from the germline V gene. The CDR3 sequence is CASSRDSFYEQYF. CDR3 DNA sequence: TGTGCCAGCAGCCGGGACAGCTTCTACGAGCAGTACTTC.

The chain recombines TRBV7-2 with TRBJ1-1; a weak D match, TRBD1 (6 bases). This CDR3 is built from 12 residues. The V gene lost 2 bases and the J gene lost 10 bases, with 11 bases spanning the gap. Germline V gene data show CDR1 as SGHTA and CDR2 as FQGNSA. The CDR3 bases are TGTGCCAGCAGCTTAAGTCAGGGGTCAGCTTTCTTT. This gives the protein CASSLSQGSAFF.

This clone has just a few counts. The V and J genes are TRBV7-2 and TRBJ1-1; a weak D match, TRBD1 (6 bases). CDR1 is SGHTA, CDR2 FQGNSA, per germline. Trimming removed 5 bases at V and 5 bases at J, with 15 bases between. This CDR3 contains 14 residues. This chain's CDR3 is CASSAGRGLTEAFF. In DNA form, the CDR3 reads TGTGCCAGCAGCGCCGGGCGGGGGCTTACTGAAGCTTTCTTT. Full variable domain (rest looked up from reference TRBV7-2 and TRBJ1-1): GAGVSQSPSNKVTEKGKDVELRCDPISGHTALYWYRQSLGQGLEFLIYFQGNSAPDKSGLPSDRFSAERTGGSVSTLTIQRTQQEDSAVYLCASSAGRGLTEAFFGQGTRLTVV.

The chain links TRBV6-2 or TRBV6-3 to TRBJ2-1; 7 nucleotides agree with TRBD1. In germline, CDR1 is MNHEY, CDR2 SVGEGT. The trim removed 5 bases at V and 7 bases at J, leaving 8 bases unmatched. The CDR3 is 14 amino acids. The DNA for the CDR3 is TGTGCCAGCAGTCCGCGGACAGGCGGGAATGAGCAGTTCTTC. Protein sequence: CASSPRTGGNEQFF.

CDR3 protein: CASSFARASGNTIYF. In nucleotides, the CDR3 is TGTGCCAGCAGCTTTGCCAGGGCCTCTGGAAACACCATATATTTT. The rearrangement joins TRBV7-9 to TRBJ1-3; weak D call: TRBD1 (5 bases). V was pared by 3 bases and J by 0 bases, with 9 bases between. Germline CDR1 is SEHNR and CDR2 is FQNEAQ (reference sequence). This CDR3 comprises 15 residues.

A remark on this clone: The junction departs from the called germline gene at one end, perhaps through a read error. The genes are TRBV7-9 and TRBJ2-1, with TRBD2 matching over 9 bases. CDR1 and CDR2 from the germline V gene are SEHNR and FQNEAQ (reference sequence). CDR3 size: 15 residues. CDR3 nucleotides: TGTGCCAGCAGTTTAGCGGGAGCTCAGTACAATGAGCAGTTCTTC. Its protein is CASSLAGAQYNEQFF.

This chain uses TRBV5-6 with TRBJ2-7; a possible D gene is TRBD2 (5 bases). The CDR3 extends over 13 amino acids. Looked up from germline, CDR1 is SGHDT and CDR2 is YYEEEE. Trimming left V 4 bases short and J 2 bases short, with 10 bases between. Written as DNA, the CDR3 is TGTGCCAGCAGCACGGGGTTTACCTACGAGCAGTACTTC. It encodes CASSTGFTYEQYF.

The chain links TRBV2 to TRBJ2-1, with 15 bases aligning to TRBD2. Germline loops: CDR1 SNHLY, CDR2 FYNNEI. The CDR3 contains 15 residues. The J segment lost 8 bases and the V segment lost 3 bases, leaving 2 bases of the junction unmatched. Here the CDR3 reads CASSEGLAGGHEQFF. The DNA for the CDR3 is TGTGCCAGCAGTGAGGGACTAGCGGGAGGCCATGAGCAGTTCTTC.